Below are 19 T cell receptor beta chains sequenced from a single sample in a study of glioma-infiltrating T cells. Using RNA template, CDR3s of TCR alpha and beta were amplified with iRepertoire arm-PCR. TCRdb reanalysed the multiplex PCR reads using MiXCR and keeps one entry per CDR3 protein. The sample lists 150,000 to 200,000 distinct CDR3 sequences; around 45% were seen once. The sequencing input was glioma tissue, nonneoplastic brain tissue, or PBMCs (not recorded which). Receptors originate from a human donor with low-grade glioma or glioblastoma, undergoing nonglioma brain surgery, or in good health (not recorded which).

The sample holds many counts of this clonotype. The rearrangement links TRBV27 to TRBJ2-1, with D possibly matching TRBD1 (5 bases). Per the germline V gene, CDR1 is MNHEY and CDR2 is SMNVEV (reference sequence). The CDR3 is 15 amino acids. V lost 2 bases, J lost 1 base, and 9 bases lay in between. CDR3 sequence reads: CASSLAGNSYNEQFF. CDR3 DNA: TGTGCCAGCAGTTTAGCAGGGAATTCCTACAATGAGCAGTTCTTC.

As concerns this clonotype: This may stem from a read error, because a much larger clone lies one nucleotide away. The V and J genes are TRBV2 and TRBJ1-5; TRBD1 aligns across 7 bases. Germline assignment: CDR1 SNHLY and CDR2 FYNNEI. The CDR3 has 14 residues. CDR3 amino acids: CASRVTGVNKPQHF. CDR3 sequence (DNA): TGTGCCAGCAGGGTCACAGGGGTCAATAAGCCCCAGCATTTT.

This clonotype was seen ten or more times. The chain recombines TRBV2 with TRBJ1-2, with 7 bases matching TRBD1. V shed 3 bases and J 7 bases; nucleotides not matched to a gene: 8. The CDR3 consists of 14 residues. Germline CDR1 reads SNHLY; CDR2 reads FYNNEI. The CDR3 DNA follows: TGTGCCAGCAGTGATCGTGGACAGGCTTCTGGCTACACCTTC. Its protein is CASSDRGQASGYTF.

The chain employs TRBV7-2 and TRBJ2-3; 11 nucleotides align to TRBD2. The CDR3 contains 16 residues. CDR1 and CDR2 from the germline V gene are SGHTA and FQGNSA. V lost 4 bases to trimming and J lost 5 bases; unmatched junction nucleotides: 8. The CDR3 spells CASSSGLAAAVDTQYF. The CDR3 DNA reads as TGTGCCAGCAGCTCGGGACTAGCGGCCGCAGTAGATACGCAGTATTTT.

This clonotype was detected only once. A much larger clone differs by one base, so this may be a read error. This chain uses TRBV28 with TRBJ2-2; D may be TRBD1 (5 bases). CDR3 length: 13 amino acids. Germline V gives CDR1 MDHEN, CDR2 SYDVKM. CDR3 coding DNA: TGTGCCAGCAGTTCAGGGAACACCGTGGAGCTGTTTTTT. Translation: CASSSGNTVELFF.

CDR3 nucleotides: TGTGCCAGCAGCCAAGACAGGGGGCAACTGTTTTTT. It yields the protein CASSQDRGQLFF. The chain uses TRBV4-2 and TRBJ1-4; 8 bases map to TRBD1. Germline V lookup: CDR1 LGHNA, CDR2 YNFKEQ. V shed 0 bases, J shed 12 bases, and the junction held 0 bases outside the gene matches. CDR3 length: 12 residues.

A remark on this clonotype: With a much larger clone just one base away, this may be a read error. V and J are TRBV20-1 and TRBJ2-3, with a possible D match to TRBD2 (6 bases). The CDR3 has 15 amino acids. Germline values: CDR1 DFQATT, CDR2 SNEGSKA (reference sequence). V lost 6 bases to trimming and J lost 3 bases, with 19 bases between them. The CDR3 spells CSALTGDFRTDTQYF. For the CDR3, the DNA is TGCAGTGCGCTAACGGGGGATTTTCGGACAGATACGCAGTATTTT.

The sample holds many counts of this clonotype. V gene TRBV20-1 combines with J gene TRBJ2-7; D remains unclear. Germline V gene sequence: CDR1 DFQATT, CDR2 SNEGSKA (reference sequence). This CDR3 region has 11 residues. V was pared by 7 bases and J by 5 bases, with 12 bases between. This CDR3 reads CSVWGGDEQYF. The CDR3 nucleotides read TGCAGTGTATGGGGTGGCGACGAGCAGTACTTC.

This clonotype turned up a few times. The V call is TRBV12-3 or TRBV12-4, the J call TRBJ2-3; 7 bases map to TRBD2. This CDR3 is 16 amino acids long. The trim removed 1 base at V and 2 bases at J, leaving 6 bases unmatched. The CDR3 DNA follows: TGTGCCAGCAGTTTAGGGTTGGGGGACTACACAGATACGCAGTATTTT. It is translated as CASSLGLGDYTDTQYF.

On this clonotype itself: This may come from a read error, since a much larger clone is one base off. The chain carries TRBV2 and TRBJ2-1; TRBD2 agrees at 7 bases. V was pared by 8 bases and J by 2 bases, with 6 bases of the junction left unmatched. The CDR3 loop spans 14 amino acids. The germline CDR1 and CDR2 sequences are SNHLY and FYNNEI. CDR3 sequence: CASGGGVAYNEQFF. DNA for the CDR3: TGTGCCAGCGGTGGGGGGGTCGCCTACAATGAGCAGTTCTTC.

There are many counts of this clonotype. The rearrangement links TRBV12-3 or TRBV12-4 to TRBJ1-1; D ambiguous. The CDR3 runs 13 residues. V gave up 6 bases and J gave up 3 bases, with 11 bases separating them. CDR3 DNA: TGTGCCAGCAGCCGATTCGAGGACACTGAAGCTTTCTTT. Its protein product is CASSRFEDTEAFF.

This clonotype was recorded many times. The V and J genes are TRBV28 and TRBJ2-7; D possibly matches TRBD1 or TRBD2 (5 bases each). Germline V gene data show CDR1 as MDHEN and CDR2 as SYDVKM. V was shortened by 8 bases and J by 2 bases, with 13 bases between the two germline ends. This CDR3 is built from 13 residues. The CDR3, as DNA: TGTGCCAGCGCCGGGACGCCAGCCTACGAGCAGTACTTC. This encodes CASAGTPAYEQYF. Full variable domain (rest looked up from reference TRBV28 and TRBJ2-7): DVKVTQSSRYLVKRTGEKVFLECVQDMDHENMFWYRQDPGLGLRLIYFSYDVKMKEKGDIPEGYSVSREKKERFSLILESASTNQTSMYLCASAGTPAYEQYFGPGTRLTVT.

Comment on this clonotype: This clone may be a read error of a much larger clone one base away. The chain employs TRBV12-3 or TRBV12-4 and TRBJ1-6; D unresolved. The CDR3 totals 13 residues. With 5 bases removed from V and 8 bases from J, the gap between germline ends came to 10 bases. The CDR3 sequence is CASSEREDSPLHF. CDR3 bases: TGTGCCAGCAGTGAGAGGGAAGATTCACCCCTCCACTTT.

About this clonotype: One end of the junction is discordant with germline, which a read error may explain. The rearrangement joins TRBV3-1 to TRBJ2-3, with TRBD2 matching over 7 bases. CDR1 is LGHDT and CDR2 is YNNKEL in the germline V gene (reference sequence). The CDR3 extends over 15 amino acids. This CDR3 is CARSLTAGDVDTQYF. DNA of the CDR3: TGTGCCAGAAGCCTTACCGCGGGGGACGTAGATACGCAGTATTTT.

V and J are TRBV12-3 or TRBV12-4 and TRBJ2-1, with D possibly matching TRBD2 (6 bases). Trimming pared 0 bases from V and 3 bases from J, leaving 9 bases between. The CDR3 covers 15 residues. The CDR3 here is CASSLAGGIYNEQFF. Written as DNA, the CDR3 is TGTGCCAGCAGTTTAGCGGGAGGAATCTACAATGAGCAGTTCTTC.

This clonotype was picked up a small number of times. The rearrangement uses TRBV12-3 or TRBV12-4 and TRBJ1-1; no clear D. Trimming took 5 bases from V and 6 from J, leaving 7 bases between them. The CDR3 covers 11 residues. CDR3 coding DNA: TGTGCCAGCAGTAGGGTTTCTGAAGCTTTCTTT. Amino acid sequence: CASSRVSEAFF.

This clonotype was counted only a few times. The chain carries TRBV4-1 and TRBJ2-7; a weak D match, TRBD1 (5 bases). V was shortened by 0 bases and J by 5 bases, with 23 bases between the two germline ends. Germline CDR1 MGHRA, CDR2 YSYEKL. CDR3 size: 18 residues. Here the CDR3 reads CASSQDSPRGSGINEQYF. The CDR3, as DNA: TGCGCCAGCAGCCAAGACTCTCCAAGAGGCTCAGGGATCAACGAGCAGTACTTC.

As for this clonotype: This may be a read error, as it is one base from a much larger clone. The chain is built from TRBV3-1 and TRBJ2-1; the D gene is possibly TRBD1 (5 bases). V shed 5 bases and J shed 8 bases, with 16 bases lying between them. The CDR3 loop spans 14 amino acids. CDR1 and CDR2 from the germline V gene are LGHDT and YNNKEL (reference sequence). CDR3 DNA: TGTGCCAGCAGCTTAGGGGCAGGATCGGATGAGCAGTTCTTC. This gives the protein CASSLGAGSDEQFF.

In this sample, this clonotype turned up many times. CDR3 bases: TGTGCCAGCAGCTCCCGAGGGGGGGATGGCACTGAAGCTTTCTTT. Translated: CASSSRGGDGTEAFF. This chain joins TRBV7-2 and TRBJ1-1; perhaps TRBD1 as D (6 bases). CDR1 and CDR2 (germline): SGHTA, FQGNSA. CDR3 length: 15 residues. V lost 4 bases and J 4 bases, leaving 16 bases between the germline ends.